These 29 T cell receptor beta chains were all obtained from the same sample, sequenced in a study of CD8 T cells in ankylosing spondylitis. Study-wide results and caveats: Characteristic, it appeared, of ankylosing spondylitis blood was a TCR beta motif of eight highly homologous variants.

Their antigens are not known. TCRdb reprocessed the 5' RACE reads via MiXCR and lists one record per CDR3 protein. The repertoire holds about 750,000 distinct CDR3 sequences, with over 15% as singletons. The specimen sequenced was blood, either unsorted or a sorted T cell fraction (not recorded which). These receptors all come from a male donor with ankylosing spondylitis.

Here the CDR3 DNA reads TGTGCCAGCAGCTTACCTCAGCGGGGGCCAATTTACAATGAGCAGTTCTTC. It codes for CASSLPQRGPIYNEQFF. The V gene is TRBV7-8, the J gene TRBJ2-1; 8 nucleotides agree with TRBD2. CDR1 is SGHVS and CDR2 is FQNEAQ in the germline V gene. The CDR3 has 17 residues. The V gene end was trimmed by 2 bases and the J gene end by 4 bases; junction bases not matched to a gene: 10.

This clonotype was picked up a small number of times. The gene calls are TRBV12-3 or TRBV12-4 and TRBJ1-6; D remains unclear. CDR3 size: 14 residues. V shed 3 bases and J shed 9 bases, with 12 bases lying between them. This CDR3 reads CASSLLGVGSPLHF. CDR3 bases: TGTGCCAGCAGTTTGCTTGGAGTTGGTTCACCCCTCCACTTT.

This clonotype was seen only a few times. The rearrangement links TRBV6-6 to TRBJ1-4; D might be TRBD1 (6 bases). Germline CDR1 and CDR2: MNHNY and SVGAGI (reference sequence). Between the trimmed V and J ends, which lost 5 bases and 10 bases, there was a span of 14 bases. CDR3 length: 13 amino acids. CDR3 region: CASSLRGQGKLFF. CDR3 nucleotides: TGTGCCAGCAGTCTCCGGGGACAAGGAAAACTGTTTTTT.

This clonotype was counted between two and nine times. The V and J genes are TRBV20-1 and TRBJ2-1, with D tentatively TRBD2 (5 bases). The CDR3 is made up of 14 amino acids. Trimming shortened V by 3 bases and J by 10 bases, and 19 bases separated the two germline ends. CDR1 is DFQATT, CDR2 SNEGSKA, per germline (reference sequence). CDR3 region: CSASLPYAAEEQFF. The DNA for the CDR3 is TGCAGTGCTAGTTTACCCTATGCAGCGGAGGAGCAGTTCTTC.

The J gene is TRBJ2-3, the V gene TRBV27, with 9 nucleotides matching TRBD2. The V segment lost 5 bases and the J segment 2 bases; nucleotides outside the gene matches: 8. The CDR3 contains 16 residues. In germline, CDR1 is MNHEY, CDR2 SMNVEV (reference sequence). CDR3: CASSTNSGSFTDTQYF. DNA of the CDR3: TGTGCCAGCAGTACGAATAGCGGGAGCTTCACAGATACGCAGTATTTT.

This clonotype was detected only a few times. The V and J genes are TRBV12-3 or TRBV12-4 and TRBJ2-3; D gene unclear. With 6 bases removed from V and 4 bases from J, the gap between germline ends came to 17 bases. The CDR3 sequence is 15 residues long. In DNA form, the CDR3 reads TGTGCCAGCAGCTCATCGGGTTCACGGCCAGATACGCAGTATTTT. Its translation is CASSSSGSRPDTQYF.

The genes are TRBV12-3 or TRBV12-4 and TRBJ2-1; 7 bases agree with TRBD1. This CDR3 contains 13 residues. V dropped 6 bases and J dropped 6; count of bases not matched to a gene: 5. CDR3 sequence: CASSGDSINEQFF. The CDR3 region has the DNA TGTGCCAGCAGCGGGGACAGTATCAATGAGCAGTTCTTC.

This chain uses TRBV29-1 with TRBJ1-2; D unresolved. In germline, CDR1 is SQVTM, CDR2 ANQGSEA. The CDR3 contains 11 residues. V lost 7 bases and J 3 bases, leaving 9 bases between the germline ends. The CDR3 region is CSGFGDYGYTF. Here the CDR3 DNA reads TGCAGCGGATTTGGAGACTATGGCTACACCTTC.

The chain joins TRBV24-1 to TRBJ2-1; D unresolved. Looked up from germline, CDR1 is KGHDR and CDR2 is SFDVKD. The CDR3 is 16 amino acids. V was clipped by 1 base and J by 8 bases, with 17 bases between them. The DNA of the CDR3 is TGTGCCACCAGTGATTTCGACCCGATTGGGATATATGAGCAGTTCTTC. It specifies CATSDFDPIGIYEQFF.

This clonotype was picked up a small number of times. J is TRBJ1-2 and V is TRBV10-2; D might be TRBD1 (5 bases). The germline V and J ends were trimmed by 3 bases and 4 bases, with 18 bases remaining between them. Germline V gives CDR1 WSHSY, CDR2 SAAADI. This CDR3 is 16 amino acids long. Written as DNA, the CDR3 is TGCGCCAGCAGTGATCCATGGGGGGTAGGTTCCTATGGCTACACCTTC. Protein product: CASSDPWGVGSYGYTF.

J is TRBJ2-7 and V is TRBV29-1; no definite D call. Germline lookup yields CDR1 SQVTM and CDR2 ANQGSEA. Trimming took 4 bases from V and 3 from J, leaving 10 bases between them. This CDR3 spans 12 amino acids. CDR3 residues: CSVVLEHYEQYF. CDR3 coding DNA: TGCAGCGTTGTATTGGAGCACTACGAGCAGTACTTC.

This chain uses TRBV7-9 with TRBJ2-7; maybe TRBD1 (6 bases). This CDR3 has 15 amino acids. Germline V gene data show CDR1 as SEHNR and CDR2 as FQNEAQ (reference sequence). V lost 4 bases and J 7 bases, leaving 20 bases between the germline ends. CDR3: CASSSLLLGGREQYF. In DNA, the CDR3 is TGTGCCAGCAGCTCCCTGTTACTAGGGGGTCGAGAGCAGTACTTC.

V usage is TRBV12-3 or TRBV12-4 and J usage is TRBJ2-7, with D possibly being TRBD1 (5 bases). Trimming took off 2 bases at V and 2 bases at J, with 10 bases between the two ends. This CDR3 contains 14 residues. For the CDR3, the DNA is TGTGCCAGCAGTTTACAGGGCCTACCCTACGAGCAGTACTTC. As protein: CASSLQGLPYEQYF.

This clonotype was observed a few times. This chain connects TRBV20-1 to TRBJ2-1; D remains ambiguous. The V end lost 6 bases, the J end lost 9 bases, and 12 bases lay between the germline ends. Germline CDR1 reads DFQATT; CDR2 reads SNEGSKA (reference sequence). The CDR3 spans 11 residues. The CDR3 protein is CSATLGPEQFF. CDR3 coding DNA: TGCAGTGCCACCCTTGGCCCTGAGCAGTTCTTC.

The chain couples TRBV28 to TRBJ2-5; possible D gene TRBD1, 5 bases. CDR1 is MDHEN and CDR2 is SYDVKM in the germline V gene. Trimming cost V 6 bases and J 1 base, with 15 bases left between them. This CDR3 is 15 amino acids long. The CDR3 DNA reads as TGTGCCAGCAGATTAGGTACAGGACCCCAAGAGACCCAGTACTTC. Its protein is CASRLGTGPQETQYF.

CDR3 DNA sequence: TGTGCCAGCAGGGCTAATGCGGGGGGTGGGGAGCAGTTCTTC. It codes for CASRANAGGGEQFF. J is TRBJ2-1 and V is TRBV11-3; 8 nucleotides align to TRBD2. This CDR3 region has 14 residues. The V and J ends lost 6 bases and 10 bases, in that order; junction bases with no gene match: 11. Germline CDR1 reads SGHNT; CDR2 reads YENEEA.

In this sample, this clonotype turned up many times. V is TRBV27 and J is TRBJ2-7; D assignment may be TRBD1 or TRBD2 (5 bases each). Germline CDR1 is MNHEY and CDR2 is SMNVEV (reference sequence). Between the trimmed V and J ends, which lost 1 base and 6 bases, there was a span of 16 bases. This CDR3 has 15 residues. CDR3 protein: CASSLLRGVGVEQYF. CDR3 coding DNA: TGTGCCAGCAGTTTATTGAGGGGTGTAGGGGTCGAGCAGTACTTC.

In this sample, this clonotype turned up a few times. V gene TRBV5-1 combines with J gene TRBJ2-1, with 11 bases identical to TRBD2. V was pared by 1 base and J by 4 bases, with 13 bases of the junction left unmatched. CDR1 and CDR2 from the germline V gene are SGHRS and YFSETQ. This CDR3 spans 19 amino acids. CDR3 residues: CASSLKIAGGRGIYNEQFF. In DNA form, the CDR3 reads TGCGCCAGCAGCTTGAAAATAGCGGGGGGGCGAGGGATATACAATGAGCAGTTCTTC.

The chain couples TRBV20-1 to TRBJ2-1; 11 nucleotides align to TRBD2. In germline, CDR1 is DFQATT, CDR2 SNEGSKA (reference sequence). The trim removed 5 bases at V and 11 bases at J, leaving 5 bases unmatched. The CDR3 length is 12 residues. CDR3 loop: CSAPTSGEKQFF. The CDR3 bases are TGCAGTGCTCCGACTAGCGGGGAAAAGCAGTTCTTC.

This clonotype was seen a handful of times. The chain joins TRBV12-3 or TRBV12-4 to TRBJ1-2, with 10 bases fitting TRBD1. The junction had 5 bases not matched to a gene; V was cut back by 1 base and J by 3 bases. The CDR3 has 16 amino acids. The chain's CDR3 is CASSLGTGQGYYGYTF. The CDR3 nucleotides read TGTGCCAGCAGTTTAGGGACGGGACAGGGGTACTATGGCTACACCTTC.

The chain uses TRBV4-1 and TRBJ2-5; 10 bases align to TRBD2. Germline CDR1 and CDR2: MGHRA and YSYEKL. V trimming: 1 base; J trimming: 5 bases; junction bases outside the gene matches: 7. The CDR3 covers 16 residues. In nucleotides, the CDR3 is TGCGCCAGCAGCCAAGTGAGCGGGAGGGCCGGTGAGACCCAGTACTTC. It translates to CASSQVSGRAGETQYF.

The chain employs TRBV7-3 and TRBJ2-1; the match to TRBD2 covers 9 bases. This CDR3 contains 14 residues. Germline V gene sequence: CDR1 SGHTA, CDR2 FQGTGA. V lost 2 bases and J lost 15; bases outside the gene matches: 11. In DNA form, the CDR3 reads TGTGCCAGCAGCTTAGGGATAGCGGGGGTGGCTACGTTCTTC. This translates into CASSLGIAGVATFF.

Only a few counts were recorded for this clonotype. The chain joins TRBV6-5 to TRBJ1-2; 7 bases fit TRBD1. CDR3 length: 14 amino acids. V shed 4 bases and J 7 bases; nucleotides not matched to a gene: 9. CDR1 MNHEY and CDR2 SVGAGI come from the germline V gene. The CDR3 nucleotides are TGTGCCAGCAGTTCACCACAGGGGTATGGTGGCTACACCTTC. Translation: CASSSPQGYGGYTF.

Only a few counts were recorded for this clonotype. The gene calls are TRBV5-1 and TRBJ2-5; D possibly corresponds to TRBD1 (5 bases). This CDR3 has 16 amino acids. Trimming shortened V by 0 bases and J by 0 bases, and 12 bases separated the two germline ends. Germline lookup yields CDR1 SGHRS and CDR2 YFSETQ. The CDR3 DNA follows: TGCGCCAGCAGCTTGGTCGGGCCAGGGTACCAAGAGACCCAGTACTTC. It specifies CASSLVGPGYQETQYF. Based on the CDR3 plus reference TRBV5-1 and TRBJ2-5, the full variable domain is KAGVTQTPRYLIKTRGQQVTLSCSPISGHRSVSWYQQTPGQGLQFLFEYFSETQRNKGNFPGRFSGRQFSNSRSEMNVSTLELGDSALYLCASSLVGPGYQETQYFGPGTRLLVL.

Remarks on this clonotype: At one end, the junction sequence differs from germline, possibly due to a read error. DNA of the CDR3: TGTGCCACCAGCCAAGACGGGACTAGCGGGAGGATACCCTACAATGAGCAGTTCTTC. Translated, it gives CATSQDGTSGRIPYNEQFF. The chain couples TRBV3-1 to TRBJ2-1, with 15 nucleotides matching TRBD2. The CDR3 contains 19 residues. Germline-derived CDR1 and CDR2 are LGHDT and YNNKEL (reference sequence).

The gene calls are TRBV28 and TRBJ1-2; 9 nucleotides line up with TRBD1. CDR1 MDHEN and CDR2 SYDVKM come from the germline V gene. Trimming removed 8 bases from V and 3 bases from J; junction bases left unmatched: 7. This CDR3 spans 14 amino acids. The CDR3 sequence: CASRGTGLYYGYTF. CDR3 nucleotides: TGTGCCAGCCGCGGGACAGGGCTTTACTATGGCTACACCTTC.

This clonotype was counted a few times. The chain couples TRBV4-2 to TRBJ1-2; the D is unclear. Looked up from germline, CDR1 is LGHNA and CDR2 is YNFKEQ. V dropped 0 bases and J dropped 1 base, with 9 bases sitting between them. This CDR3 is 15 amino acids long. CDR3 DNA: TGTGCCAGCAGCCAAGACCCGGCAGATAACTATGGCTACACCTTC. Its protein product is CASSQDPADNYGYTF.

This clonotype occurred a few times. The V call is TRBV7-9, the J call TRBJ2-7, with D possibly TRBD1 on 6 matching bases. Per germline, CDR1 SEHNR and CDR2 FQNEAQ (reference sequence). There are 13 residues in the CDR3. Between the trimmed V and J ends, which lost 5 bases and 6 bases, there was a span of 14 bases. CDR3 DNA sequence: TGTGCCAGCAGCGAAAGGGGGTTCGGCGAGCAGTACTTC. Its translation is CASSERGFGEQYF.

This clonotype appeared a few times. This chain connects TRBV4-1 to TRBJ1-5, with D perhaps TRBD1 (6 bases). This CDR3 comprises 16 residues. CDR1 and CDR2 from the germline V gene are MGHRA and YSYEKL. V shed 4 bases and J shed 5 bases, with 18 bases lying between them. This chain's CDR3 is CASSPTIPQGYQPQHF. In DNA form, the CDR3 reads TGCGCCAGCAGCCCTACTATCCCACAGGGTTATCAGCCCCAGCATTTT.